The entry that follows covers one T cell receptor (beta chain) sequence. This clone's antigen is unknown. Base qualities are not provided; no much larger clone lies one nucleotide away. Each collaborating institution followed its own protocols to collect whole blood in K2EDTA tubes. For TCRbeta analysis, collaborators shipped samples in one of three forms: frozen whole blood, isolated PBMCs, or DNA extracted from either of those sample types. CDR1 MDHEN and CDR2 SYDVKM are derived from the germline V gene. Inclusive of the bounding cysteine and phenylalanine, the CDR3 is 12 residues long. Only the CDR3 portion is preserved as DNA: 36 bases, with reading frame beginning at the first base. Trimming leaves V shorter by 6 bases and J shorter by 4 bases, with the junction holding 3 bases beyond the gene matches. This sample is drawn from a study of blood T cell repertoires in COVID-19 (dated by TCRdb to 2020 to 2021). Some background on the complete study: Collaborator samples came from the United States, Italy and Spain and covered acute and convalescent phases of COVID-19. The material from the prospective study consisted of cDNA or gDNA derived from T cells, B-cell-depleted T cells, or PBMCs. Subjects who had been exposed to COVID-19, were actively infected with it, or had recovered from it provided the deeply sampled blood TCRbeta repertoires that made up the dataset. A freely available public database, intended as a resource for researchers studying the immune response to SARS-CoV-2, is where the repertoires were released. The samples were drawn from two sources: the first 160 participants of the ongoing ImmuneRACE study, and 950 to 1,500 subjects contributed by 6 global collaborators. Nearly every sample came with metadata listing a de-identified subject ID, COVID-19 status, age in years and sex. HLA class I and class II types, where available, came from metadata supplied by the sample provider rather than from assay-based typing.

Results and caveats for the whole study, not just this receptor: The amount of clinical and demographic metadata varied by source and participant and was provided uncurated.

The immunoSEQ Assay, a bias-controlled multiplex PCR, was used to amplify TCRbeta CDR3 regions from genomic DNA. The study's own analysis went as follows. The number of nucleated cells in each sample was estimated from the amplification of reference gene primers within the assay. Sequence reads were collapsed and filtered to measure the absolute abundance of every unique TCRbeta CDR3 rearrangement. For each sample, productive Simpson clonality was calculated as the square root of Simpson's diversity index across productive rearrangements. Here the immuneACCESS table is served through TCRdb, limited to in-frame sequences with V and J called. Missing clones are a known gap in these copies; in checked studies unresolved V genes cover under half, and the rest lacks a known reason. Clonal size and the V and J genes are those of that table, whereas D and trimming came from the DNA. In all, the sample holds tens of thousands of clones, and approximately 90% of those were seen once. The ten largest clones represent around 20% of the sample.

Recombination joined TRBV28 with TRBJ2-7, with 7 central nucleotides matching TRBD1. The sequence came from a man aged 70-80 years with acute or convalescent COVID-19. The sample consisted of peripheral blood. The CDR3 region: CASSLGQYEQYF. The sequenced DNA is TGTGCCAGCAGCCTGGGACAGTACGAGCAGTACTTC.